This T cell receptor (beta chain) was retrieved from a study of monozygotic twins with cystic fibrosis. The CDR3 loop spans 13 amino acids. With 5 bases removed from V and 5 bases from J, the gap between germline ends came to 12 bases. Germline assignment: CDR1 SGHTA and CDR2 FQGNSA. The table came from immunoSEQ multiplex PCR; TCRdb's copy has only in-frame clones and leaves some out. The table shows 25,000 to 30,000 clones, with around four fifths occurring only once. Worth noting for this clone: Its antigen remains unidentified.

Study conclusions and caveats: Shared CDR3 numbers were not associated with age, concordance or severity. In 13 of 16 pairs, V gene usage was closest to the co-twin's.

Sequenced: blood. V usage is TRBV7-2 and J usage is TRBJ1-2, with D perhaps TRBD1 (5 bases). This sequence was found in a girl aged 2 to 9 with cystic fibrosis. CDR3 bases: TGTGCCAGCAGCCCGGGACGGAGATATGGCTACACCTTC. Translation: CASSPGRRYGYTF. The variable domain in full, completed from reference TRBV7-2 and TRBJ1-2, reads GAGVSQSPSNKVTEKGKDVELRCDPISGHTALYWYRQSLGQGLEFLIYFQGNSAPDKSGLPSDRFSAERTGGSVSTLTIQRTQQEDSAVYLCASSPGRRYGYTFGSGTRLTVV.